This TCR beta chain was profiled in a study of control samples from healthy donors and cancer patients (dated by TCRdb to the early 2020s). From a lookup of the germline V gene, CDR1 and CDR2 are SGHTS and YDEGEE. The CDR3 covers 16 residues, taking in both the cysteine and the phenylalanine. Here the CDR3 DNA is all that survives: 48 bases in frame from base 1. The V and J ends are trimmed by 4 bases and 5 bases, leaving 19 bases between them. Remarks on this clone: The clone's antigen remains unknown. No qualities accompany the bases; no much larger clone lies one base away.

Library method: the immunoSEQ multiplex PCR assay. TCRdb mirrors the immuneACCESS table, restricted to in-frame sequences. Some clones are absent from its copies; in checked studies, under half trace to an unresolved V gene, and the reason for the others is unknown. Here the sample has approximately 52,000 clones; 95% to 96% occur a single time. The ten largest account for about 1% of the sample. Sequences were obtained from blood. The source of this sequence is a woman between 18 and 29 years old in good health. The rearrangement combines TRBV5-8 with TRBJ1-5; matching of 6 bases hints at TRBD1 as the D gene. In nucleotides, the sequence is TGTGCCAGCAGCCGGGTTCGCTTGGGGGCGGATCAGCCCCAGCATTTT. This gives the protein CASSRVRLGADQPQHF.